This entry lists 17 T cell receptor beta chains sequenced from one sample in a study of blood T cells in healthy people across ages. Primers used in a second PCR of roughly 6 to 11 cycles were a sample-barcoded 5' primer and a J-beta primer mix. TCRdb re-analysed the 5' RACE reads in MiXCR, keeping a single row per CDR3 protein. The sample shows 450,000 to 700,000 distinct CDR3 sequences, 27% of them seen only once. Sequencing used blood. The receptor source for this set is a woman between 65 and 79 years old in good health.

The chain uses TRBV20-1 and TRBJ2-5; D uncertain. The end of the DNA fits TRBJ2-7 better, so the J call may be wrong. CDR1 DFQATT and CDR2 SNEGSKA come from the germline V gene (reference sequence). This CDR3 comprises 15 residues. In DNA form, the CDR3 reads TGCAGTGCCCCCCGGAGAAGTGCCCTCTCCTACGAGCAGTACTTC. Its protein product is CSAPRRSALSYEQYF.

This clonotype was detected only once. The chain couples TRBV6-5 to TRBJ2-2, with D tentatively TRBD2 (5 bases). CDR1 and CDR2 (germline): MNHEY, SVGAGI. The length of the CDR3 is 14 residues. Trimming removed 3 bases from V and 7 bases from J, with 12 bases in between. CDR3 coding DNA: TGTGCCAGCAGTTATAGAGGGCGGTTCGGGGAGCTGTTTTTT. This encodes CASSYRGRFGELFF.

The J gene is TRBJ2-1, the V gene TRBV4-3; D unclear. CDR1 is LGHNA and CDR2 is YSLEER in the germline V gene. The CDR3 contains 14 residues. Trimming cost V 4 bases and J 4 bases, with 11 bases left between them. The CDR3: CASSRNAIYNEQFF. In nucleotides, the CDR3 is TGCGCCAGCAGCCGAAATGCCATTTACAATGAGCAGTTCTTC.

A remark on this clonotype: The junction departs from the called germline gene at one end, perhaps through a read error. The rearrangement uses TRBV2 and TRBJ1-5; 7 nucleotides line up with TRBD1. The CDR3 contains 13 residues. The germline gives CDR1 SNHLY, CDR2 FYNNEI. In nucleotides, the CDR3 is TGTGCCAGCAGGGGGACAGTCAATCAGCCCCGGCATTTT. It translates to CASRGTVNQPRHF.

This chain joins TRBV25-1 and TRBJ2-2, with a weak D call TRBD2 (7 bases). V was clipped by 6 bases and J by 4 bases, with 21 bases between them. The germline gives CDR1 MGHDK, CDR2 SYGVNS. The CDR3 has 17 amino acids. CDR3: CASSVPRGGARTGELFF. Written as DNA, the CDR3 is TGTGCCAGCAGCGTCCCGAGGGGGGGGGCGCGCACCGGGGAGCTGTTTTTT.

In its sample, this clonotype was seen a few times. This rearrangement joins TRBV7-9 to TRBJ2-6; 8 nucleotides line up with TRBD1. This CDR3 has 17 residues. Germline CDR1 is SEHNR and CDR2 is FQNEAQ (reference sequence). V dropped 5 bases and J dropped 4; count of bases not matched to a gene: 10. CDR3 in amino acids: CASSPRQGTSGANVLTF. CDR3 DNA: TGTGCCAGCAGCCCCAGACAGGGGACTTCGGGGGCCAACGTCCTGACTTTC.

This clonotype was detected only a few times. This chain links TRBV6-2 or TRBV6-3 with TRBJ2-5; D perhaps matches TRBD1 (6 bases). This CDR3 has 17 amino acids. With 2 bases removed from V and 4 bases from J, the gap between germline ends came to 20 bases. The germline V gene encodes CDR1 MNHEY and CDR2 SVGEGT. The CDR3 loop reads CASSYRPNRAQGETQYF. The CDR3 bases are TGTGCCAGCAGTTACAGGCCCAACAGGGCCCAAGGAGAGACCCAGTACTTC.

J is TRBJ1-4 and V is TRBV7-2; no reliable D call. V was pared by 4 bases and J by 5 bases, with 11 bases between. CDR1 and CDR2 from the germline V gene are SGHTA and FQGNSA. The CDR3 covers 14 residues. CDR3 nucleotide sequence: TGTGCCAGCAGCTCCCTCGACGGGAATGAAAAACTGTTTTTT. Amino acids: CASSSLDGNEKLFF.

The CDR3 bases are TGTGCCAGCAGCTTAGCTCGGGGGGCTCTCTACAATGAGCAGTTCTTC. Amino acids: CASSLARGALYNEQFF. The chain uses TRBV11-2 and TRBJ2-1, with D possibly TRBD2 on 7 matching bases. Germline CDR1 and CDR2: SGHAT and FQNNGV. The V end was cut by 1 base, the J end by 3 bases, with 13 bases between. The CDR3 runs 16 residues.

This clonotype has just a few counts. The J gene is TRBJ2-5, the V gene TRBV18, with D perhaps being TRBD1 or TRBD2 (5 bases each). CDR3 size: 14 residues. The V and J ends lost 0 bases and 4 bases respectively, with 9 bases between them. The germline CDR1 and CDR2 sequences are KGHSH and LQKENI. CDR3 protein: CASSPPGPGETQYF. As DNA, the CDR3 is TGTGCCAGCTCACCACCGGGACCGGGAGAGACCCAGTACTTC.

The CDR3 is CSARDPWTSSEAFF. The DNA for the CDR3 is TGCAGTGCTAGAGACCCATGGACTAGCAGCGAAGCTTTCTTT. V usage is TRBV20-1 and J usage is TRBJ1-1; D call uncertain. The CDR3 spans 14 residues. Looked up from germline, CDR1 is DFQATT and CDR2 is SNEGSKA (reference sequence). The germline V and J ends were trimmed by 0 bases and 8 bases, with 16 bases remaining between them.

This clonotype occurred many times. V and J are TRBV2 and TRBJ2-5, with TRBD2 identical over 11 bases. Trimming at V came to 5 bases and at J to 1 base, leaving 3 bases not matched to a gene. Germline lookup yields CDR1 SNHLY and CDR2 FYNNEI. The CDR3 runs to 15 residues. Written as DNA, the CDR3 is TGTGCCAGCAGTCCGGGACTAGCGGTCCAAGAGACCCAGTACTTC. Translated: CASSPGLAVQETQYF.

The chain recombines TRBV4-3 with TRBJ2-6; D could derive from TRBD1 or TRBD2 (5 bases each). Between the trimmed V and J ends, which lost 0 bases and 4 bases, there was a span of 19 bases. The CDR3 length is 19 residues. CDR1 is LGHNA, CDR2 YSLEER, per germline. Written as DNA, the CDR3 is TGCGCCAGCAGCCAAGATCCTCAGGGAGTTTACTCCGGGGCCAACGTCCTGACTTTC. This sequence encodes CASSQDPQGVYSGANVLTF.

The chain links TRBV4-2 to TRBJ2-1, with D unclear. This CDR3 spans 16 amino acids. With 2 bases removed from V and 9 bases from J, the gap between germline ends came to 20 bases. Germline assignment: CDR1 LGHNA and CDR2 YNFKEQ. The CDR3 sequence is CASSQLTSSGIGEQFF. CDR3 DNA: TGTGCCAGCAGCCAACTCACCTCTAGTGGGATCGGTGAGCAGTTCTTC.

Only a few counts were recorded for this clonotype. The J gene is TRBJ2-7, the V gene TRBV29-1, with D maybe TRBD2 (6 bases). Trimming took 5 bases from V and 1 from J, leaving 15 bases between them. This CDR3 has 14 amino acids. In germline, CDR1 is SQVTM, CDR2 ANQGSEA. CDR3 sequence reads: CSVRGTPQSYEQYF. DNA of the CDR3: TGCAGCGTTCGGGGGACTCCCCAATCCTACGAGCAGTACTTC.

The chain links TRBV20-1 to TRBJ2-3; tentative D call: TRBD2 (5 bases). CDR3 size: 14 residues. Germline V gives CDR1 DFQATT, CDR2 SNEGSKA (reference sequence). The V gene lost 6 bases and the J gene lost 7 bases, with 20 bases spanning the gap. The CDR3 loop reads CSAVAGVPGYTQYF. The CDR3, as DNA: TGCAGTGCCGTGGCCGGGGTACCCGGATATACGCAGTATTTT.

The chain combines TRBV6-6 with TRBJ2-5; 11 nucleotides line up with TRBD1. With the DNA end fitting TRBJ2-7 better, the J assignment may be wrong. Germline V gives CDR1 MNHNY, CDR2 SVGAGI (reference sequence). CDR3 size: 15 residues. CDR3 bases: TGTGCCAGCAGTTTTAAGGGACAGGGGGCCTACGAGCAGTACTTC. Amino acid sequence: CASSFKGQGAYEQYF.